The clone carrying this TCR beta chain was observed a single time. The data stem from a study of shared clonotypes between healthy human individuals. About the study: Researchers assigned three CD4 naive, three CD4 memory, two CD8 naive and one CD8 memory plate to each donor.

Partitioning of CD4+ cells yielded a CD45RA+ naive subset and a CD45RA-negative memory subset. Deep-level assay runs were performed. In the authors' workflow: Sequence data from immunoSEQ were junction-only and lacked quality scores; consequently, filtering differed. Repertoires were generated with immunoSEQ multiplex PCR, while TCRdb's copy carries only in-frame clones and drops some. V, J and clone size are taken as reported in that table, and D and trimming were inferred from the DNA itself. The profile shows around 1.6 million clones, 95% to 99% of them singletons. The germline V gene has CDR1 SGHRS and CDR2 YFSETQ. The CDR3 loop spans 13 amino acids. Trimming took 7 bases from V and 5 from J, leaving 13 bases between them.

This TCR came from a young man in good health. The rearrangement uses TRBV5-1 and TRBJ2-1; D gene unclear. Sequencing used naive CD4+ T cells sorted from blood. The subset is: CD45RA+ positively selected. The CDR3 nucleotides are TGCGCCAGCTACCGTCCAGGACACAATGAGCAGTTCTTC. Protein sequence: CASYRPGHNEQFF. Based on the CDR3 plus reference TRBV5-1 and TRBJ2-1, the full variable domain is KAGVTQTPRYLIKTRGQQVTLSCSPISGHRSVSWYQQTPGQGLQFLFEYFSETQRNKGNFPGRFSGRQFSNSRSEMNVSTLELGDSALYLCASYRPGHNEQFFGPGTRLTVL.